Presented here are 27 T cell receptor beta chains from one specimen sequenced in a study of shared clonotypes between healthy human individuals. TCRdb's copy holds only in-frame clones and misses some; the assay was immunoSEQ multiplex PCR. This repertoire shows about 2.3 million clones, approximately 95% found once; its top ten account for about 0.41%. Sequences were obtained from naive CD4+ T cells from PBMCs. Subset reported: CD45RA+ positively selected. Every receptor here comes from a man younger than 35 in good health. Some clones in this sample may be carry-over from other donors' samples.

V is TRBV10-3 and J is TRBJ2-5, with 7 bases that match TRBD2. The CDR3 contains 14 residues. Germline V gene sequence: CDR1 ENHRY, CDR2 SYGVKD. The V gene end was trimmed by 10 bases and the J gene end by 1 base; junction bases not matched to a gene: 9. CDR3 sequence (DNA): TGTGCCACACGGGGAGGACTAGGCCAAGAGACCCAGTACTTC. Translated, it gives CATRGGLGQETQYF.

This chain's CDR3 is CASSLLLAVQETQYF. CDR3 nucleotides: TGTGCCAGCAGCTTACTACTAGCAGTACAAGAGACCCAGTACTTC. The V and J genes are TRBV11-2 and TRBJ2-5; D might be TRBD2 (6 bases). The germline V and J ends were trimmed by 2 bases and 2 bases, with 12 bases remaining between them. Per the germline V gene, CDR1 is SGHAT and CDR2 is FQNNGV. The CDR3 consists of 15 residues.

As regards this clone: The identical CDR3 is also encoded by other nucleotide sequences in the sample. The J gene is TRBJ2-7, the V gene TRBV6-1; TRBD2 is a possible D gene (6 bases). There are 12 residues in the CDR3. The V end was cut by 6 bases, the J end by 0 bases, with 6 bases between. Looked up from germline, CDR1 is MNHNS and CDR2 is SASEGT. This CDR3 is CASSGSSYEQYF. CDR3 nucleotide sequence: TGTGCCAGCAGCGGGAGCTCCTACGAGCAGTACTTC.

V usage is TRBV11-1 and J usage is TRBJ2-7; D may be TRBD2 (5 bases). Germline V lookup: CDR1 SGHAT, CDR2 FQDESV (reference sequence). Deletions cut 1 base from V and 3 bases from J, with 10 bases between. The CDR3 totals 14 residues. The CDR3 bases are TGTGCCAGCAGCTTAGGCGCTAGCCACTACGAGCAGTACTTC. This translates into CASSLGASHYEQYF.

The chain employs TRBV7-2 and TRBJ2-1; 14 nucleotides agree with TRBD2. The CDR3 has 14 residues. Germline loops: CDR1 SGHTA, CDR2 FQGNSA. The V gene end was trimmed by 5 bases and the J gene end by 9 bases; junction bases not matched to a gene: 3. The CDR3 nucleotides are TGTGCCAGCAGCCCGACTAGCGGGAGGGTTGAGCAGTTCTTC. It is translated as CASSPTSGRVEQFF.

V usage is TRBV29-1 and J usage is TRBJ2-7; D tentatively fits TRBD1 or TRBD2 (5 bases each). This CDR3 spans 13 amino acids. Deletions cut 6 bases from V and 3 bases from J, with 15 bases between. Germline CDR1 is SQVTM and CDR2 is ANQGSEA. Here the CDR3 reads CSVLGRKDYEQYF. The DNA for the CDR3 is TGCAGCGTCCTGGGACGGAAAGACTACGAGCAGTACTTC.

Note on this clone: Other DNA sequences in this specimen translate into the identical CDR3. The rearrangement joins TRBV5-1 to TRBJ2-7; tentatively, D is TRBD1 or TRBD2 (5 bases each). V lost 0 bases, J lost 4 bases, and 11 bases lay in between. CDR1 and CDR2 from the germline V gene are SGHRS and YFSETQ. The CDR3 runs to 14 residues. In DNA form, the CDR3 reads TGCGCCAGCAGCTTGGGGGGACGGTCTTACGAGCAGTACTTC. It specifies CASSLGGRSYEQYF.

The chain links TRBV6-5 to TRBJ2-5, with 9 bases aligning to TRBD2. CDR1 is MNHEY and CDR2 is SVGAGI in the germline V gene. V was pared by 6 bases and J by 3 bases, with 5 bases of the junction left unmatched. The CDR3 length is 14 residues. In DNA, the CDR3 is TGTGCCAGCAGACATAGCGGGAGTGAAGAGACCCAGTACTTC. This gives the protein CASRHSGSEETQYF.

A remark on this clone: Other DNA sequences within the sample encode an identical CDR3. V usage is TRBV5-1 and J usage is TRBJ2-1, with D possibly TRBD2 on 5 matching bases. This CDR3 has 15 residues. Germline V gives CDR1 SGHRS, CDR2 YFSETQ. Trimming took off 1 base at V and 0 bases at J, with 8 bases between the two ends. As DNA, the CDR3 is TGCGCCAGCAGCTTGTCCGGGGACTCCTACAATGAGCAGTTCTTC. Residues: CASSLSGDSYNEQFF.

The gene calls are TRBV28 and TRBJ1-4; no reliable D call. The V gene's germline CDR1 is MDHEN and CDR2 SYDVKM. This CDR3 comprises 13 residues. Trimming took off 7 bases at V and 8 bases at J, with 14 bases between the two ends. CDR3 nucleotide sequence: TGTGCCAGCAAGGACGAAAAAAAGGAAAAACTGTTTTTT. As protein: CASKDEKKEKLFF.

This clone was counted only a few times. For the CDR3, the DNA is TGTGCCAGCAGTCAGGGTTGGGGCAATCAGCCCCAGCATTTT. It encodes CASSQGWGNQPQHF. The genes are TRBV28 and TRBJ1-5, with TRBD1 as a possible D gene (5 bases). The CDR3 runs 14 residues. Trimming took off 5 bases at V and 2 bases at J, with 10 bases between the two ends. CDR1 and CDR2 (germline): MDHEN, SYDVKM.

This rearrangement joins TRBV5-4 to TRBJ2-2; 15 bases align to TRBD2. The V segment lost 5 bases and the J segment 7 bases; nucleotides outside the gene matches: 6. This CDR3 is built from 16 residues. CDR1 SGHNT and CDR2 YYREEE come from the germline V gene (reference sequence). The CDR3, as DNA: TGTGCCAGCAGTTATGGGACTAGCGGGAGGATCGGGGAGCTGTTTTTT. Translation gives CASSYGTSGRIGELFF.

As for this clone: The same CDR3 arises from other DNA sequences in this sample as well. For the CDR3, the DNA is TGTGCCAGCAGCTTGGGAGCGGGAGCCTACAATGAGCAGTTCTTC. Amino acid sequence: CASSLGAGAYNEQFF. The chain carries TRBV5-4 and TRBJ2-1; TRBD2 aligns across 8 bases. The germline V gene has CDR1 SGHNT and CDR2 YYREEE (reference sequence). V shed 0 bases and J 2 bases; nucleotides not matched to a gene: 1. The CDR3 is made up of 15 amino acids.

This chain connects TRBV28 to TRBJ1-5, with 9 nucleotides matching TRBD1. The germline CDR1 and CDR2 sequences are MDHEN and SYDVKM. This CDR3 is 15 amino acids long. Germline trimming cut 4 bases from V and 8 bases from J; bases unmatched to any gene: 9. CDR3 loop: CASSSPGQGTEPQHF. In nucleotides, the CDR3 is TGTGCCAGCAGTTCTCCGGGACAGGGAACAGAGCCCCAGCATTTT.

The CDR3: CASSPLARAGSSGELFF. The DNA of the CDR3 is TGTGCCAGCAGCCCCCTTGCGCGCGCCGGTTCCTCCGGGGAGCTGTTTTTT. This sequence joins TRBV11-2 and TRBJ2-2; no clear D gene. Trimming took 5 bases from V and 6 from J, leaving 22 bases between them. Germline V gives CDR1 SGHAT, CDR2 FQNNGV. This CDR3 region has 17 residues.

The J gene is TRBJ1-5, the V gene TRBV2; D not resolved. Trimming pared 4 bases from V and 1 base from J, leaving 8 bases between. Germline values: CDR1 SNHLY, CDR2 FYNNEI. The CDR3 is 14 residues long. The CDR3 is CASSVQWSNQPQHF. Here the CDR3 DNA reads TGTGCCAGCAGTGTTCAATGGAGCAATCAGCCCCAGCATTTT. Together with reference TRBV2 and TRBJ1-5, the CDR3 gives the full variable domain: EPEVTQTPSHQVTQMGQEVILRCVPISNHLYFYWYRQILGQKVEFLVSFYNNEISEKSEIFDDQFSVERPDGSNFTLKIRSTKLEDSAMYFCASSVQWSNQPQHFGDGTRLSIL.

The chain is built from TRBV5-1 and TRBJ2-5; 7 nucleotides match TRBD1. Germline V lookup: CDR1 SGHRS, CDR2 YFSETQ. V trimming: 1 base; J trimming: 5 bases; junction bases outside the gene matches: 5. The length of the CDR3 is 14 residues. CDR3 sequence (DNA): TGCGCCAGCAGCTTGAGACAGGGAAGGGAGACCCAGTACTTC. Translation: CASSLRQGRETQYF.

Points on this clone: Additional DNA sequences in this sample encode the identical CDR3. This chain joins TRBV7-9 and TRBJ1-3; 8 nucleotides align to TRBD1. Germline V CDR1 and CDR2: SEHNR, FQNEAQ (reference sequence). The CDR3 sequence is 16 residues long. Trimming at V came to 4 bases and at J to 0 bases, leaving 5 bases not matched to a gene. This CDR3 reads CASSSDRGLSGNTIYF. CDR3 bases: TGTGCCAGCAGCTCCGACAGGGGCCTCTCTGGAAACACCATATATTTT.

Comments on this clone: Other DNA sequences from this sample encode an identical CDR3 as well. The rearrangement links TRBV7-2 to TRBJ1-2; unclear D gene. Trimming shortened V by 1 base and J by 8 bases, and 8 bases separated the two germline ends. This CDR3 contains 12 residues. Per the germline V gene, CDR1 is SGHTA and CDR2 is FQGNSA. CDR3 in amino acids: CASSLEGFGYTF. The CDR3 bases are TGTGCCAGCAGCTTAGAAGGATTCGGCTACACCTTC.

As DNA, the CDR3 is TGTGCCAGCAGTCCCGGGACAGGGGATCAGCCCCAGCATTTT. Translating it yields CASSPGTGDQPQHF. The rearrangement joins TRBV5-4 to TRBJ1-5; 10 nucleotides agree with TRBD1. Unmatched junction bases numbered 4, after V lost 5 bases and J lost 5 bases. The CDR3 spans 14 residues. Per germline, CDR1 SGHNT and CDR2 YYREEE (reference sequence).

The chain employs TRBV7-9 and TRBJ1-5; 7 positions match TRBD1. This CDR3 spans 16 amino acids. After removal of 4 bases from V and 0 bases from J, the junction contained 6 bases not matched to a gene. Germline V gene sequence: CDR1 SEHNR, CDR2 FQNEAQ (reference sequence). The chain's CDR3 is CASSSGQPNSNQPQHF. The CDR3 DNA is TGTGCCAGCAGCTCGGGACAGCCTAATAGCAATCAGCCCCAGCATTTT.

The V call is TRBV28, the J call TRBJ1-4; 7 nucleotides match TRBD1. Losses at the gene ends were 4 bases for V and 7 bases for J; bases not matched to a gene: 9. CDR1 is MDHEN and CDR2 is SYDVKM in the germline V gene. CDR3 length: 15 residues. The CDR3 loop reads CASSSARGGFEKLFF. DNA for the CDR3: TGTGCCAGCAGTTCGGCCAGGGGGGGATTTGAAAAACTGTTTTTT.

The gene calls are TRBV14 and TRBJ2-1, with TRBD2 matching over 10 bases. The CDR3 is 16 residues long. V was pared by 5 bases and J by 10 bases, with 14 bases of the junction left unmatched. CDR1 and CDR2 from the germline V gene are SGHDN and FVKESK. Here the CDR3 reads CASSVVGAGGPGEQFF. Here the CDR3 DNA reads TGTGCCAGCAGCGTCGTAGGAGCGGGAGGGCCTGGAGAGCAGTTCTTC.

A note on this clone: The sample holds other DNA sequences that translate to the same CDR3. V is TRBV5-1 and J is TRBJ1-2; 7 nucleotides match TRBD1. The length of the CDR3 is 13 residues. J lost 8 bases, V lost 0 bases, and 4 bases had no gene match. Germline-derived CDR1 and CDR2 are SGHRS and YFSETQ. As DNA, the CDR3 is TGCGCCAGCAGCTTGGGACAGGGTGGCGGCTACACCTTC. Protein: CASSLGQGGGYTF.

The chain carries TRBV5-4 and TRBJ1-5; no clear D gene. The CDR3 is 13 amino acids. Germline V gene data show CDR1 as SGHNT and CDR2 as YYREEE (reference sequence). The ends were cut back, 4 bases at V and 9 bases at J, with 14 bases in the middle. The CDR3 DNA sequence: TGTGCCAGCAGCCTGGGGTCGGGAGGGCCCCAGCATTTT. Its protein product is CASSLGSGGPQHF.

The rearrangement uses TRBV6-1 and TRBJ2-1, with D unresolved. CDR3 length: 15 amino acids. Between the trimmed V and J ends, which lost 5 bases and 4 bases, there was a span of 15 bases. Germline V CDR1 and CDR2: MNHNS, SASEGT. CDR3 protein: CASSTFLGPYNEQFF. The CDR3 DNA sequence: TGTGCCAGCAGTACCTTCTTGGGTCCTTACAATGAGCAGTTCTTC.

Remarks on this clone: This sample includes further DNA sequences coding for the same CDR3. This chain connects TRBV5-1 to TRBJ1-4; the D is unclear. Germline CDR1 is SGHRS and CDR2 is YFSETQ. V was cut by 4 bases and J by 5 bases, with 12 bases left in between. The CDR3 runs 14 residues. The DNA of the CDR3 is TGCGCCAGCAGCCCTCCCGGCGGCAATGAAAAACTGTTTTTT. Translated, it gives CASSPPGGNEKLFF.